The rows below give T cell receptor beta chains drawn from one sample of a study of shared clonotypes between healthy human individuals. Assay used: immunoSEQ multiplex PCR; TCRdb lists only in-frame clones, some missing. This sample has some 1,600,000 clones; nearly 99% occur once, and the top ten carry roughly 0.45%. Material: naive CD4+ T cells sorted from blood. Receptors originate from a man aged 30 to 39 in good health. Both conserved end residues are part of each CDR3. The order of the fields is D gene, J gene, V gene, clone size, CDR3 DNA, CDR3 protein. D genes are given only for firm matches. The listing skips clone size in some rows; elsewhere it reads once, few, many or a size class.

d_gene: TRBD2
j_gene: TRBJ2-3
v_gene: TRBV27
abundance: -
CDR3nt: TGTGCCAGCAGGTTTCTGTCTAGCGGCAGCACAGATACGCAGTATTTT
CDR3aa: CASRFLSSGSTDTQYF

d_gene: -
j_gene: TRBJ1-5
v_gene: TRBV5-6
abundance: -
CDR3nt: TGTGCCAGCAGCTTGGACAGGGTGCAGCCCCAGCATTTT
CDR3aa: CASSLDRVQPQHF

d_gene: TRBD1
j_gene: TRBJ2-7
v_gene: TRBV2
abundance: -
CDR3nt: TGTGCCAGCACCCAGGGGGCGGCCTACGAGCAGTACTTC
CDR3aa: CASTQGAAYEQYF

d_gene: -
j_gene: TRBJ1-2
v_gene: TRBV2
abundance: -
CDR3nt: TGTGCCAGCCGGGGAACAGGGCCTTATGGCTACACCTTC
CDR3aa: CASRGTGPYGYTF

d_gene: TRBD1
j_gene: TRBJ1-1
v_gene: TRBV27
abundance: once
CDR3nt: TGTGCCAGCAGTCAACTTATTGGCCCGGCAGGGGGCCCCCACACTGAAGCTTTCTTT
CDR3aa: CASSQLIGPAGGPHTEAFF

d_gene: TRBD1
j_gene: TRBJ2-2
v_gene: TRBV28
abundance: -
CDR3nt: TGTGCCAGCAGTTCCCCCCCGGACAGGGAGAACACCGGGGAGCTGTTTTTT
CDR3aa: CASSSPPDRENTGELFF

d_gene: -
j_gene: TRBJ2-7
v_gene: TRBV14
abundance: once
CDR3nt: TGTGCCAGCACCCTAACCACGGGGCGCCGGGGCGAGCAGTACTTC
CDR3aa: CASTLTTGRRGEQYF

d_gene: -
j_gene: TRBJ2-7
v_gene: TRBV19
abundance: -
CDR3nt: TGTGCCAGTAGTATCTCGGGGGCCTACGAGCAGTACTTC
CDR3aa: CASSISGAYEQYF

d_gene: TRBD1
j_gene: TRBJ2-7
v_gene: TRBV4-3
abundance: -
CDR3nt: TGCGCCAGCAGCCAAGGGGCGGGACAGGGTGGTAACGAGCAGTACTTC
CDR3aa: CASSQGAGQGGNEQYF

d_gene: -
j_gene: TRBJ1-2
v_gene: TRBV28
abundance: -
CDR3nt: TGTGCCAGCAGTTTACAGGGAAGCTATGGCTACACCTTC
CDR3aa: CASSLQGSYGYTF

d_gene: -
j_gene: TRBJ2-5
v_gene: TRBV5-4
abundance: -
CDR3nt: TGTGCCAGCAGCTTGCGGGCAGTCCAAGAGACCCAGTACTTC
CDR3aa: CASSLRAVQETQYF

d_gene: -
j_gene: TRBJ1-1
v_gene: TRBV4-1
abundance: -
CDR3nt: TGCGCCAGCAGCCACCAGGACAGAGAGAACACTGAAGCTTTCTTT
CDR3aa: CASSHQDRENTEAFF

d_gene: -
j_gene: TRBJ2-7
v_gene: TRBV5-1
abundance: -
CDR3nt: TGCGCCAGCAGCTTGGAGGGAACCCTGGCGGGTTACGAGCAGTACTTC
CDR3aa: CASSLEGTLAGYEQYF

d_gene: TRBD2
j_gene: TRBJ2-1
v_gene: TRBV6-1
abundance: -
CDR3nt: TGTGCCAGCAGTACCGGGACTACCAAGCAGTTCTTC
CDR3aa: CASSTGTTKQFF

d_gene: TRBD2
j_gene: TRBJ2-3
v_gene: TRBV10-1
abundance: -
CDR3nt: TGCGCCAGCAAAGCGGGACTAGCGGGAGGAGGGAGCACAGATACGCAGTATTTT
CDR3aa: CASKAGLAGGGSTDTQYF

d_gene: TRBD1
j_gene: TRBJ1-5
v_gene: TRBV6-1
abundance: -
CDR3nt: TGTGCCAGCAGTGCCTTCAGGGGGACAAGCAATCAGCCCCAGCATTTT
CDR3aa: CASSAFRGTSNQPQHF

d_gene: TRBD2
j_gene: TRBJ2-2
v_gene: TRBV5-1
abundance: -
CDR3nt: TGCGCCAGCAGCTTGTCTCTAGCGGGAGGATCGAACACCGGGGAGCTGTTTTTT
CDR3aa: CASSLSLAGGSNTGELFF